In its sample, the clone carrying this TCR beta chain was seen a few times. The antigen remains undetermined. The data are from a study of CD8 T cells in ankylosing spondylitis. By quantitative 5'-RACE with molecular barcodes, the TCR beta libraries were made. TCRdb itself ran the 5' RACE reads through MiXCR, one entry per CDR3 protein. Of hundreds of thousands of distinct CDR3 sequences in the sample, over 9.5% are singletons; the top ten hold approximately 6.3%. General observations from the study: It appeared that ankylosing spondylitis blood was characterized by a TCR beta motif of about eight highly homologous variants. It was reported that disease-linked clones were significantly enriched in matched ankylosing spondylitis synovial fluid. In the blood and synovial fluid of reactive arthritis, some motif variants had been previously reported.

Germline lookup yields CDR1 SGHNT and CDR2 YYREEE (reference sequence). Losses at the gene ends were 4 bases for V and 7 bases for J; bases not matched to a gene: 6. CDR3 size: 13 residues. The chain links TRBV5-4 to TRBJ2-7; 9 bases map to TRBD1. Sample: blood, either unsorted or a sorted T cell fraction (not recorded which). This sequence was found in a male donor with ankylosing spondylitis. CDR3 coding DNA: TGTGCCAGCAGCCGGACAGGGGCTGGTGAGCAGTACGTC. It is translated as CASSRTGAGEQYV.